A selection of T cell receptor beta chains follows, all from one sample in a study of CD8 T cells in Susac syndrome. TCRdb re-derived calls from the immunoSEQ multiplex PCR reads in MiXCR, one entry per CDR3 protein. Of hundreds of thousands of distinct CDR3 sequences listed, 85% were seen once; the top ten hold around 0.2%. What was sequenced was CD8+ T cells from PBMCs. Receptors were obtained from a human donor with multiple sclerosis. Each CDR3 is given with its conserved first and last residue. Some rows have no size entry. The others give once, few or many, or a class for an expanded clone.

CDR3: CASSEVGQGSYEQYF
length: 15
size: -
V: TRBV2

CDR3: CASSKPWTGGVETQYF
length: 16
size: -
V: TRBV18

CDR3: CASSLWGSWLYPGELFF
length: 17
size: many
V: TRBV7-9

CDR3: CASGRDRTYEQYF
length: 13
size: -
V: TRBV27

CDR3: CASSSWGTGQETQYF
length: 15
size: -
V: TRBV12-3/TRBV12-4

CDR3: CSAEDSNYGYTF
length: 12
size: -
V: TRBV20-1

CDR3: CASSLSTSGTYNEQFF
length: 16
size: -
V: TRBV13

CDR3: CASSSWGQGFDEQYF
length: 15
size: -
V: TRBV12-3/TRBV12-4

CDR3: CASSFLLNTGELFF
length: 14
size: -
V: TRBV7-7

CDR3: CASSLEGTGDYEQYF
length: 15
size: -
V: TRBV5-1

CDR3: CSARDLAWASGPSSYEQYF
length: 19
size: -
V: TRBV20-1

CDR3: CASSLGYLREKQYF
length: 14
size: -
V: TRBV7-2

CDR3: CASSLESDSSYEQYF
length: 15
size: -
V: TRBV7-8

CDR3: CASSYLRGSQDTQYF
length: 15
size: -
V: TRBV6-2/TRBV6-3

CDR3: CASSFQTSGGYEQYF
length: 15
size: -
V: TRBV7-9

CDR3: CASSYNTSWLTVSNQPQHF
length: 19
size: -
V: TRBV6-2/TRBV6-3

CDR3: CASSFSDPPGQEFSYEQYF
length: 19
size: -
V: TRBV28

CDR3: CASSYAGTYEQYF
length: 13
size: -
V: TRBV11-2

CDR3: CASRDPSGQSIQYF
length: 14
size: -
V: TRBV6-2/TRBV6-3

CDR3: CASSSSGTGIYNEQFF
length: 16
size: -
V: TRBV7-2

CDR3: CASSLYEVGLMNTEAFF
length: 17
size: -
V: TRBV5-5

CDR3: CASSFLPGLKPNEQFF
length: 16
size: -
V: TRBV27

CDR3: CSRDRYGYTF
length: 10
size: -
V: TRBV20-1

CDR3: CASSQDRASGNYEQYF
length: 16
size: -
V: TRBV4-3

CDR3: CSARRQVNQPQHF
length: 13
size: -
V: TRBV20-1

CDR3: CASSQEGVWPSSSYNEQFF
length: 19
size: -
V: TRBV3-1

CDR3: CASSAGVGANVLTF
length: 14
size: -
V: TRBV2

CDR3: CASSPRGAGGRIDEQFF
length: 17
size: -
V: TRBV4-1

CDR3: CASSRGGEFYEQYF
length: 14
size: -
V: TRBV27

CDR3: CASSGGTGFNEQYF
length: 14
size: -
V: TRBV14

CDR3: CAIDGTSGSRGQFF
length: 14
size: -
V: TRBV10-3

CDR3: CSGLAVTSTDTQYF
length: 14
size: -
V: TRBV29-1

CDR3: CSVEDLAGVVNEQFF
length: 15
size: once
V: TRBV29-1

CDR3: CASSQDLSGYNEQFF
length: 15
size: -
V: TRBV4-3

CDR3: CASSIGGIEQYF
length: 12
size: once
V: TRBV19

CDR3: CATSRDNVQDYEQYF
length: 15
size: -
V: TRBV15

CDR3: CASSPTWDRQYF
length: 12
size: once
V: TRBV28

CDR3: CASSGLGGGYTF
length: 12
size: -
V: TRBV11-2

CDR3: CAISENGAREKLFF
length: 14
size: -
V: TRBV10-3

CDR3: CASSNRLASYEQYF
length: 14
size: -
V: TRBV11-2

CDR3: CATSGTANYGYTF
length: 13
size: -
V: TRBV24-1